This is a list of T cell receptor beta chains from one sample in a study of blood T cell repertoires in COVID-19. Data came from immunoSEQ multiplex PCR; TCRdb stores just in-frame clones and leaves some out. Of around 120,000 clones detected, over 70% appear once; the ten largest clones hold 2.3%. What was sequenced was peripheral blood. Receptors originate from a man in his 70s with acute or convalescent COVID-19. CDR3s include the opening cysteine and the closing phenylalanine or tryptophan. The D gene is left open where the match is weak. Clone size appears in some rows only: once, few, many, or a class for an expanded clone.

cdr3_aa	cdr3_nt	d_call	v_call	j_call	clone_size
CASKDTLTLYGYTF	TGCGCCAGCAAGGACACGCTGACCCTCTATGGCTACACCTTC	-	TRBV10-2	TRBJ1-2	-
CASSLDSQTEAFF	TGTGCCAGCAGCCTGGACAGCCAGACTGAAGCTTTCTTT	-	TRBV5-4	TRBJ1-1	-
CASSLDAGRGSGANVLTF	TGTGCCAGCAGCTTAGACGCAGGCCGGGGCTCTGGGGCCAACGTCCTGACTTTC	-	TRBV7-9	TRBJ2-6	-
CASSLQSGQGAFF	TGTGCCAGTAGTCTCCAGTCGGGACAGGGAGCTTTCTTT	TRBD1	TRBV19	TRBJ1-1	-
CASSLDISGSNQPQHF	TGTGCCAGCAGCTTGGACATATCGGGGAGCAATCAGCCCCAGCATTTT	-	TRBV5-5	TRBJ1-5	-
CASSPLNARTDSANTEAFF	TGTGCCAGCAGCCCGCTAAATGCGCGGACAGACTCAGCGAACACTGAAGCTTTCTTT	-	TRBV9	TRBJ1-1	-
CASSRSGTGREKLFF	TGTGCCAGCAGTAGAAGCGGGACAGGGCGTGAAAAACTGTTTTTT	TRBD1	TRBV6-2/TRBV6-3	TRBJ1-4	-
CASSRTSGGNEQYF	TGTGCCAGCAGTCGGACTAGCGGGGGAAACGAGCAGTACTTC	TRBD2	TRBV6-5	TRBJ2-7	-
CASSPRDTAEAFF	TGTGCCAGCTCACCCCGGGACACCGCTGAAGCTTTCTTT	-	TRBV18	TRBJ1-1	few
CASSPSDSHSNQPQHF	TGTGCCAGCTCACCCTCGGACAGTCATAGCAATCAGCCCCAGCATTTT	-	TRBV18	TRBJ1-5	-
CAWRTTGSNQPQHF	TGTGCCTGGAGGACGACAGGGAGCAATCAGCCCCAGCATTTT	TRBD1	TRBV30	TRBJ1-5	few
CASSGTSGGEQYF	TGTGCCAGCAGCGGGACTAGCGGGGGCGAGCAGTACTTC	TRBD2	TRBV9	TRBJ2-7	-
CASSSRDRGPGRRAFF	TGTGCCAGCAGCTCCCGGGACAGGGGGCCCGGGCGACGAGCTTTCTTT	TRBD1	TRBV13	TRBJ1-1	-
CASSGTDRGRNIQYF	TGTGCCAGCAGTGGAACCGACAGGGGGAGAAACATTCAGTACTTC	TRBD1	TRBV25-1	TRBJ2-4	-
CASSKGARNQPQHF	TGTGCCAGTAGCAAGGGGGCGCGCAATCAGCCCCAGCATTTT	TRBD1	TRBV19	TRBJ1-5	many
CASRTGGDNNEQFF	TGTGCCAGCAGGACAGGGGGAGATAACAATGAGCAGTTCTTC	TRBD1	TRBV6-6	TRBJ2-1	-
CASSPSETAGYTF	TGTGCCAGCTCACCTAGCGAGACGGCAGGCTACACCTTC	-	TRBV18	TRBJ1-2	-
CASSPQDRGSQPQHF	TGTGCCAGCTCACCGCAGGACAGGGGTTCTCAGCCCCAGCATTTT	TRBD1	TRBV18	TRBJ1-5	-
CASRRTGLDGGYTF	TGTGCCAGCAGGCGGACAGGGTTGGATGGTGGCTACACCTTC	TRBD1	TRBV28	TRBJ1-2	-
CASSPRTGDTEAFF	TGTGCCAGCAGTCCTCGGACAGGGGACACTGAAGCTTTCTTT	TRBD1	TRBV2	TRBJ1-1	-
CASSQEPSGGNEQFF	TGTGCCAGCAGCCAAGAACCTAGCGGGGGCAATGAGCAGTTCTTC	TRBD2	TRBV3-1/TRBV3-2	TRBJ2-1	-
CASSLSSGGTYNEQFF	TGCGCCAGCAGCTTGTCTAGCGGGGGGACCTACAATGAGCAGTTCTTC	TRBD2	TRBV5-1	TRBJ2-1	-
CASRALQGADGYTF	TGTGCCAGCAGGGCCCTACAGGGGGCAGATGGCTACACCTTC	TRBD1	TRBV2	TRBJ1-2	-
CASSPDSYNEQFF	TGTGCCAGCAGCCCGGACAGCTACAATGAGCAGTTCTTC	-	TRBV12-3/TRBV12-4	TRBJ2-1	-
CASSLGPSIDTNYGYTF	TGCGCCAGCAGCTTGGGACCAAGCATAGACACTAACTATGGCTACACCTTC	-	TRBV5-1	TRBJ1-2	-
CASSYTGTDYTEAFF	TGCGCCAGCAGCTACACCGGGACAGATTACACTGAAGCTTTCTTT	TRBD1	TRBV5-1	TRBJ1-1	-
CASRSGGGTDTQYF	TGTGCCAGTAGGAGCGGGGGCGGCACAGATACGCAGTATTTT	TRBD2	TRBV27	TRBJ2-3	-
CASSLAGGNTGELFF	TGTGCCAGCAGTTTAGCGGGGGGGAACACCGGGGAGCTGTTTTTT	TRBD2	TRBV6-5	TRBJ2-2	-
CASRLQGSNTEAFF	TGCGCCAGCAGACTACAGGGGTCAAACACTGAAGCTTTCTTT	TRBD1	TRBV5-1	TRBJ1-1	-
CASSSDTYGYTF	TGCGCCAGCAGCTCCGACACCTATGGCTACACCTTC	-	TRBV5-1	TRBJ1-2	few
CASSVGFSSYEQYF	TGTGCCAGCAGCGTAGGGTTCAGTTCCTACGAGCAGTACTTC	-	TRBV9	TRBJ2-7	-
CASSPKNTGELFF	TGTGCCAGCAGCCCCAAGAACACCGGGGAGCTGTTTTTT	-	TRBV7-3	TRBJ2-2	-
CASSQGYSGELFF	TGCGCCAGCAGCCAAGGTTACTCCGGGGAGCTGTTTTTT	-	TRBV4-1	TRBJ2-2	-
CASSRTGGASEQYF	TGTGCCAGCAGTAGGACAGGGGGCGCGTCTGAGCAGTACTTC	TRBD1	TRBV6-2/TRBV6-3	TRBJ2-7	-
CASSMVGGRVTQYF	TGTGCCAGTAGTATGGTTGGTGGCAGGGTTACGCAGTATTTT	-	TRBV19	TRBJ2-3	once
CASSVGLLHTDTQYF	TGTGCCAGCAGCGTAGGACTACTTCACACAGATACGCAGTATTTT	-	TRBV9	TRBJ2-3	-
CASSLRGRSNTEAFF	TGTGCCAGCAGCTTGCGGGGAAGGAGTAACACTGAAGCTTTCTTT	-	TRBV5-6	TRBJ1-1	-
CASSLNGGPGNYGYTF	TGTGCCAGCAGCTTAAATGGAGGGCCAGGGAACTATGGCTACACCTTC	-	TRBV7-3	TRBJ1-2	-
CASSYLGGAETQYF	TGTGCCAGCAGTTACCTTGGGGGCGCAGAGACCCAGTACTTC	-	TRBV6-5	TRBJ2-5	-
CASRSQGAGGNTEAFF	TGTGCTAGCAGATCTCAGGGGGCAGGTGGGAACACTGAAGCTTTCTTT	TRBD1	TRBV7-7	TRBJ1-1	-
CASSDLGGQGNTIYF	TGTGCCAGCAGCGACTTAGGGGGCCAAGGAAACACCATATATTTT	TRBD1	TRBV11-3	TRBJ1-3	-
CASSRRVINSGANVLTF	TGTGCCAGCAGCCGCCGGGTTATAAACTCTGGGGCCAACGTCCTGACTTTC	-	TRBV7-2	TRBJ2-6	-
CASSLGTGHEQYF	TGTGCCAGCAGCTTAGGTACAGGGCACGAGCAGTACTTC	-	TRBV7-9	TRBJ2-7	-
CASSEEAGAYYNEQFF	TGTGCCAGCAGCGAGGAAGCGGGGGCTTATTACAATGAGCAGTTCTTC	TRBD2	TRBV5-4	TRBJ2-1	-